Listed below are T cell receptor beta chains from one sample, sequenced in a study of cytomegalovirus exposure and HLA in healthy donors. Measured with immunoSEQ multiplex PCR; TCRdb has only the in-frame clones, and not every one. The table records tens of thousands of clones, 65% to 80% of them present only once. The sequencing sample was made of PBMCs. The source is a man aged 25-45 years in good health and CMV-seropositive. Each CDR3 is given with its conserved first and last residue. D genes are given only for firm matches. Clone size is stated in some rows and not others, as once, few, many or a class when expanded.

clone_size: -
j_call: TRBJ1-4
d_call: -
v_call: TRBV6-6
cdr3_nt: TGTGCCAGCAGTGGGGAGAGGGTCGTAAATGAAAAACTGTTTTTT
cdr3_aa: CASSGERVVNEKLFF

clone_size: -
j_call: TRBJ2-3
d_call: TRBD2
v_call: TRBV5-6
cdr3_nt: TGTGCCAGCAGCTTGACTAGCGGGCTCACAGATACGCAGTATTTT
cdr3_aa: CASSLTSGLTDTQYF

clone_size: few
j_call: TRBJ1-1
d_call: TRBD1
v_call: TRBV5-4
cdr3_nt: TGTGCCAGCAGCCTTCGACAGGGGGCGAAGGTGACCACTGAAGCTTTCTTT
cdr3_aa: CASSLRQGAKVTTEAFF

clone_size: -
j_call: TRBJ1-5
d_call: -
v_call: TRBV18
cdr3_nt: TGTGCCAGCTCACAATACAGTCAGGGTGGTCAGCCCCAGCATTTT
cdr3_aa: CASSQYSQGGQPQHF

clone_size: -
j_call: TRBJ1-1
d_call: -
v_call: TRBV5-4
cdr3_nt: TGTGCCAGCAGCTACGCAGGGAGGGACGAAGCTTTCTTT
cdr3_aa: CASSYAGRDEAFF

clone_size: -
j_call: TRBJ2-7
d_call: -
v_call: TRBV7-2
cdr3_nt: TGTGCCAGCAGCTCAAGGACTGGGTACGAGCAGTACTTC
cdr3_aa: CASSSRTGYEQYF

clone_size: once
j_call: TRBJ2-7
d_call: -
v_call: TRBV25-1
cdr3_nt: TGTGCCAGCAGTGAATATTGGGACTCCTCCTACGAGCAGTACTTC
cdr3_aa: CASSEYWDSSYEQYF

clone_size: few
j_call: TRBJ1-4
d_call: -
v_call: TRBV7-9
cdr3_nt: TGTGCCAGCAGCTCACAGTGGGGCGACGAAAAACTGTTTTTT
cdr3_aa: CASSSQWGDEKLFF

clone_size: -
j_call: TRBJ2-2
d_call: -
v_call: TRBV18
cdr3_nt: TGTGCCAGCTCCCCAAATGTCGGGACATTCGACGCCGGGGAGCTGTTTTTT
cdr3_aa: CASSPNVGTFDAGELFF

clone_size: -
j_call: TRBJ1-1
d_call: TRBD1
v_call: TRBV5-1
cdr3_nt: TGCGCCAGCAGCCAAGTCCCGGGACAGGGAATGAACACTGAAGCTTTCTTT
cdr3_aa: CASSQVPGQGMNTEAFF

clone_size: -
j_call: TRBJ1-1
d_call: TRBD1
v_call: TRBV25-1
cdr3_nt: TGTGCCAGCAGTTCCGCGGGGAGAACAGGGGGCCTGAACACTGAAGCTTTCTTT
cdr3_aa: CASSSAGRTGGLNTEAFF

clone_size: -
j_call: TRBJ2-7
d_call: TRBD1
v_call: TRBV7-2
cdr3_nt: TGTGCCAGCAGCCGAGACAGGGTCCCCTACGAGCAGTACTTC
cdr3_aa: CASSRDRVPYEQYF

clone_size: -
j_call: TRBJ1-2
d_call: -
v_call: TRBV4-1
cdr3_nt: TGCGCCAGCAGCCAGCCGCGTAATACAGGTAATGGCTACACCTTC
cdr3_aa: CASSQPRNTGNGYTF

clone_size: -
j_call: TRBJ1-2
d_call: -
v_call: TRBV28
cdr3_nt: TGTGCCAGCAGTTTCCCTCCACAGGGATCCTATGGCTACACCTTC
cdr3_aa: CASSFPPQGSYGYTF